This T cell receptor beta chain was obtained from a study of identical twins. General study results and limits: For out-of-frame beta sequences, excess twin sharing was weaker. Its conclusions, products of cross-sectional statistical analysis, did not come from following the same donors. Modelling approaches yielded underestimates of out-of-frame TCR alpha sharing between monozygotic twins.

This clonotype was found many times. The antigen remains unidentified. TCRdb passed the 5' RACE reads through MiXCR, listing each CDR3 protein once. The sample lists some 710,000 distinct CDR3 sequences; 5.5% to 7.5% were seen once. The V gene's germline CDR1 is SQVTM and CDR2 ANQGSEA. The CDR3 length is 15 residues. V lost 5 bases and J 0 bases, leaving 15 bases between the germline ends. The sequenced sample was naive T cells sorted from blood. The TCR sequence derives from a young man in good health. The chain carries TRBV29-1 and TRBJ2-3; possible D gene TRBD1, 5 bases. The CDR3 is CSVLFVSGSTDTQYF. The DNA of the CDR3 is TGCAGCGTTCTTTTCGTGTCAGGGAGCACAGATACGCAGTATTTT.